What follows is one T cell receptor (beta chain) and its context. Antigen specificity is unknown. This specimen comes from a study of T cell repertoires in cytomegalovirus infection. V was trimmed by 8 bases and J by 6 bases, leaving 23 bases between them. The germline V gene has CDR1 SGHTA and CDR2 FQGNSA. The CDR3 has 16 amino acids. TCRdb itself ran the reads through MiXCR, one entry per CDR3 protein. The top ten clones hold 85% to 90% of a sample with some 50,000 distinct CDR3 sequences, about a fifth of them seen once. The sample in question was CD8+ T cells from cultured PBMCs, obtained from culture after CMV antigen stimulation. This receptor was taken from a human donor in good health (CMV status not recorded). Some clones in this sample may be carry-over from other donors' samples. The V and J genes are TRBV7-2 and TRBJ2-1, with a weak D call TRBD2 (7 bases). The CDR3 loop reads CASFGEGGHLGNEQFF. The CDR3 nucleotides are TGTGCCAGCTTTGGGGAGGGGGGGCATTTGGGCAATGAGCAGTTCTTC.